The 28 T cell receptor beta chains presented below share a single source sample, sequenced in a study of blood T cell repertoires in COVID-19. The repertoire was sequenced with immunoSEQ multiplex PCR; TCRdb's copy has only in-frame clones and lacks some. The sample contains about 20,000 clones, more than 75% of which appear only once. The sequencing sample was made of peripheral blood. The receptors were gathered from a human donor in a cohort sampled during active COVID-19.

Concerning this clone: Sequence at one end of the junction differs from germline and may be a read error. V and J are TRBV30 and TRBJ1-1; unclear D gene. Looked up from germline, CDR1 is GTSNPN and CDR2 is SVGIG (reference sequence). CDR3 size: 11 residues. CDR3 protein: CAWSGGSKLLF. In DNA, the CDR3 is TGTGCCTGGAGTGGAGGGAGCAAGCTTCTCTTT.

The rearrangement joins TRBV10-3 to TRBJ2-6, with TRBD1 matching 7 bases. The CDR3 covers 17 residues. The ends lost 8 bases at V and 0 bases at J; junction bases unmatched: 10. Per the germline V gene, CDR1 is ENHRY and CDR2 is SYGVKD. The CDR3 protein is CAIRQGELISGANVLTF. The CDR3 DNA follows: TGTGCCATCCGACAGGGCGAACTAATCTCTGGGGCCAACGTCCTGACTTTC.

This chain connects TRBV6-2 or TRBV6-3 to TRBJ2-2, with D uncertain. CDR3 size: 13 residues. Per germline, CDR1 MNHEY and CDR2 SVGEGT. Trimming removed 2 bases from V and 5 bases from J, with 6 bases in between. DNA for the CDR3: TGTGCCAGCAGTTACCCCGGGACCGGGGAGCTGTTTTTT. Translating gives CASSYPGTGELFF.

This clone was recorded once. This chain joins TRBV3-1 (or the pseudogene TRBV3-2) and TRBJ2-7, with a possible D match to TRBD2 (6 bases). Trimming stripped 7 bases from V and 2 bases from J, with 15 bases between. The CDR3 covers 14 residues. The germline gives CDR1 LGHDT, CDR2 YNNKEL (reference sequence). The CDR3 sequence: CASKSSGSTYEQYF. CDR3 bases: TGTGCCAGCAAATCAAGCGGGTCGACCTACGAGCAGTACTTC.

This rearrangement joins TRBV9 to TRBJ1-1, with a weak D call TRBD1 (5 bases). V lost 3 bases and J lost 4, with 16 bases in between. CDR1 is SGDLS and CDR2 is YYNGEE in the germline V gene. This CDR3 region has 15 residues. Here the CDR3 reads CASSAGEGLGTEAFF. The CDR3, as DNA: TGTGCCAGCAGCGCGGGGGAGGGTTTGGGCACTGAAGCTTTCTTT.

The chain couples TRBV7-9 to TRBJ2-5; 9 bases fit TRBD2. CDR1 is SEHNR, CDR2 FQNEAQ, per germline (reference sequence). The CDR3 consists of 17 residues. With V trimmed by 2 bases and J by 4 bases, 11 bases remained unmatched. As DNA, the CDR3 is TGTGCCAGCAGCTTATCGGTCGGGTTAGCGGGAGCAGAGACCCAGTACTTC. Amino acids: CASSLSVGLAGAETQYF.

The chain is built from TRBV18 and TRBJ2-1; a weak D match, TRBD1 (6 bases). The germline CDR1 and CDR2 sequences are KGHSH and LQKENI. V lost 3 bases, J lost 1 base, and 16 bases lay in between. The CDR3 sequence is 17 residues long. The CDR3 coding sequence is TGTGCCAGCTCACCCCTGGACAGCCAGATTTCCTACAATGAGCAGTTCTTC. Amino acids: CASSPLDSQISYNEQFF.

The CDR3 DNA sequence: TGTGCCACCAGCAGCTACAGCTTCAGGGACATTCAGTACTTC. The encoded protein is CATSSYSFRDIQYF. J is TRBJ2-4 and V is TRBV15, with TRBD1 as a possible D gene (5 bases). CDR3 length: 14 amino acids. Germline assignment: CDR1 LNHNV and CDR2 YYDKDF (reference sequence). Trimming took 3 bases from V and 8 from J, leaving 14 bases between them.

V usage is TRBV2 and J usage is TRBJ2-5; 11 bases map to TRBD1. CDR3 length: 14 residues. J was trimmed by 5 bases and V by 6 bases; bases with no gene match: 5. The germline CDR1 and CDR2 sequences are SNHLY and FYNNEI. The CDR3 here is CASSRDRGKETQYF. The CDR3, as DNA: TGTGCCAGCAGCCGGGACAGGGGGAAGGAGACCCAGTACTTC.

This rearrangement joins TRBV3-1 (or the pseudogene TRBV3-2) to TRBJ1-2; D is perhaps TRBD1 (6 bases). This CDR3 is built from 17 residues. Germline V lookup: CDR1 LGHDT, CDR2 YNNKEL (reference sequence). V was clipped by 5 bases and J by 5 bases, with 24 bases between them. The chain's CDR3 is CASSTTGTPYEGYGYTF. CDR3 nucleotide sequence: TGTGCCAGCAGCACGACCGGGACACCGTATGAAGGGTATGGCTACACCTTC.

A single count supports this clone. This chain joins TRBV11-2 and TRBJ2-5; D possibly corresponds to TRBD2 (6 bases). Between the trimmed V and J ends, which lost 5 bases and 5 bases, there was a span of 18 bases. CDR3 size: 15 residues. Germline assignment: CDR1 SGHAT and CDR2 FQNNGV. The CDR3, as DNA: TGTGCCAGCAGCCCGGTGGGCAGGACTAAGGAGACCCAGTACTTC. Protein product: CASSPVGRTKETQYF.

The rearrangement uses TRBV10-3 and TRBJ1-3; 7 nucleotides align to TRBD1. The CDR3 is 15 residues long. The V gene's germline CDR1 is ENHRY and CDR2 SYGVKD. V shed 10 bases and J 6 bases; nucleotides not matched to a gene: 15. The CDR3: CATQASGTAKNTIYF. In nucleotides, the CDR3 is TGTGCCACCCAAGCATCCGGGACAGCGAAAAACACCATATATTTT.

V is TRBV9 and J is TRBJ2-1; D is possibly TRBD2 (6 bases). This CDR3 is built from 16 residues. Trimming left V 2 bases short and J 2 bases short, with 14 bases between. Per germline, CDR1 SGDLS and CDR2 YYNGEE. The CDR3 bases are TGTGCCAGCAGCGTTATTTCTCAGCGGGCCTACAATGAGCAGTTCTTC. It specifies CASSVISQRAYNEQFF. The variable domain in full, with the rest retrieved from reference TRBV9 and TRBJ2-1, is DSGVTQTPKHLITATGQRVTLRCSPRSGDLSVYWYQQSLDQGLQFLIQYYNGEERAKGNILERFSAQQFPDLHSELNLSSLELGDSALYFCASSVISQRAYNEQFFGPGTRLTVL.

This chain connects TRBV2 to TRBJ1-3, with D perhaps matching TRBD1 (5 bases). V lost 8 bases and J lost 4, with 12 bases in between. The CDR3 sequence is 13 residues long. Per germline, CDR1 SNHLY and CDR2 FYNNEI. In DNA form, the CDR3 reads TGTGCCAGCTTCAGGGTGAGGGGAAACACCATATATTTT. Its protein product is CASFRVRGNTIYF. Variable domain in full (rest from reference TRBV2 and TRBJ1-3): EPEVTQTPSHQVTQMGQEVILRCVPISNHLYFYWYRQILGQKVEFLVSFYNNEISEKSEIFDDQFSVERPDGSNFTLKIRSTKLEDSAMYFCASFRVRGNTIYFGEGSWLTVV.

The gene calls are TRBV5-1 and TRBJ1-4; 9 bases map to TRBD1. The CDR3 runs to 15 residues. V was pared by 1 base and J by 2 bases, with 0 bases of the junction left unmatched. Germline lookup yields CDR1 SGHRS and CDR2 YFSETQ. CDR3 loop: CASSLTGGTNEKLFF. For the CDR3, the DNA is TGCGCCAGCAGCTTGACAGGGGGCACTAATGAAAAACTGTTTTTT.

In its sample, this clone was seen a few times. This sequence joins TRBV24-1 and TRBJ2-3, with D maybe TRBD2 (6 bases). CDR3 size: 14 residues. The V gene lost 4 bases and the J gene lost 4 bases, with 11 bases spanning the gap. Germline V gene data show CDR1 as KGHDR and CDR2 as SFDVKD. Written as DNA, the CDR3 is TGTGCCACCAGTGACCTCTCGGGAGCAGATACGCAGTATTTT. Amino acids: CATSDLSGADTQYF.

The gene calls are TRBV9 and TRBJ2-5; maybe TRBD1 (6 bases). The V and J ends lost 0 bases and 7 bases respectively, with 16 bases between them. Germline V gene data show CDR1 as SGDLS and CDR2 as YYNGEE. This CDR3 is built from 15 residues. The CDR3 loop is CASSVDGTGSGTQYF. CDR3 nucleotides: TGTGCCAGCAGCGTAGACGGCACAGGGTCGGGGACCCAGTACTTC.

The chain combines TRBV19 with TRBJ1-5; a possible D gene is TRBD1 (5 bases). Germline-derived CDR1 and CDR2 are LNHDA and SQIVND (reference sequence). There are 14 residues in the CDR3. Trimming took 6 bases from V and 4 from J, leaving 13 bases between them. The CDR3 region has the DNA TGTGCCAGTAGGGGTTCCGGGGGGAATCAGCCCCAGCATTTT. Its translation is CASRGSGGNQPQHF.

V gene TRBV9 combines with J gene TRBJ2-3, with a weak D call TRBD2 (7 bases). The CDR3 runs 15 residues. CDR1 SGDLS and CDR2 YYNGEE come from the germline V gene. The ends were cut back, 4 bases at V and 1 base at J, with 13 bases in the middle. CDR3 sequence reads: CASSKGGGRTDTQYF. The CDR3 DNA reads TGTGCCAGCAGCAAGGGGGGGGGCCGCACAGATACGCAGTATTTT. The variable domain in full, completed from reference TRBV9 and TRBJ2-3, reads DSGVTQTPKHLITATGQRVTLRCSPRSGDLSVYWYQQSLDQGLQFLIQYYNGEERAKGNILERFSAQQFPDLHSELNLSSLELGDSALYFCASSKGGGRTDTQYFGPGTRLTVL.

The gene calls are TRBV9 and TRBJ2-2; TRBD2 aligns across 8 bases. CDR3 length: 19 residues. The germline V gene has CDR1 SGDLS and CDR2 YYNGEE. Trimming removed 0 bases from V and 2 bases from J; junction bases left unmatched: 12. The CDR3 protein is CASSVDWLAGLGNTGELFF. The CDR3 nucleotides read TGTGCCAGCAGCGTAGATTGGCTAGCGGGTCTTGGAAACACCGGGGAGCTGTTTTTT.

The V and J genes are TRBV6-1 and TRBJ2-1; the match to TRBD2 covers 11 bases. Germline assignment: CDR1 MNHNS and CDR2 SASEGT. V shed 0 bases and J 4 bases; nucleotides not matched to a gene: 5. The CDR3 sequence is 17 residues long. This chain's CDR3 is CASSEALGTSGYNEQFF. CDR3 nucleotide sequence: TGTGCCAGCAGTGAAGCACTGGGGACTAGCGGTTACAATGAGCAGTTCTTC.

The CDR3 region is CASRDSGSRTDTQYF. CDR3 nucleotides: TGTGCCAGCAGGGATAGCGGGAGTAGGACAGATACGCAGTATTTT. V is TRBV6-5 and J is TRBJ2-3; 9 positions agree with TRBD2. The CDR3 runs 15 residues. V shed 6 bases, J shed 3 bases, and the junction held 7 bases outside the gene matches. CDR1 and CDR2 from the germline V gene are MNHEY and SVGAGI.

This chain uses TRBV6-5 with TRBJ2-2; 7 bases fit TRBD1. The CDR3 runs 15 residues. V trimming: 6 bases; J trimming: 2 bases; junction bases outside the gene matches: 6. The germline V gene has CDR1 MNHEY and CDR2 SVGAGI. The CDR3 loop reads CASRAGTVNTGELFF. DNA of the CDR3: TGTGCCAGCAGGGCTGGGACAGTCAACACCGGGGAGCTGTTTTTT.

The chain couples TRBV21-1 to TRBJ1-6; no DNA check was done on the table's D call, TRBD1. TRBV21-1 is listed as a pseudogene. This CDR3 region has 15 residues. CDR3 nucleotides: TGTGCCAGCAGCAAAGCACAGGTGAACGGATCACCCCTCCACTTT. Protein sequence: CASSKAQVNGSPLHF.

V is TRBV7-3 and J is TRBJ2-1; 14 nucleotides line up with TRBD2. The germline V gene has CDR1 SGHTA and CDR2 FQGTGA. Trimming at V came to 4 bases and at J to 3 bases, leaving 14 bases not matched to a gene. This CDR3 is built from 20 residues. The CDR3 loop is CASSSVPGLAGEGRYNEQFF. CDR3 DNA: TGTGCCAGCAGCTCCGTACCGGGACTAGCGGGAGAAGGCCGCTACAATGAGCAGTTCTTC.

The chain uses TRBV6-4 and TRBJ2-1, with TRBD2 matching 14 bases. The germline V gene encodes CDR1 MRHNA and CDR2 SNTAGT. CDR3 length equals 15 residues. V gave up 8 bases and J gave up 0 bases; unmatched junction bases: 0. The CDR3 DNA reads TGTGCCAGCGGGACTAGCGGGAGCTCCTACAATGAGCAGTTCTTC. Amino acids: CASGTSGSSYNEQFF.

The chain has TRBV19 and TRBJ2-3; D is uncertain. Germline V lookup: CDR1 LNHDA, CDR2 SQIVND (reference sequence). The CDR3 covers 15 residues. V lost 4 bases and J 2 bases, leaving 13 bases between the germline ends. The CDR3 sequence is CASSTGSPITDTQYF. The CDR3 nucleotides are TGTGCCAGTAGTACCGGGTCTCCAATCACAGATACGCAGTATTTT.

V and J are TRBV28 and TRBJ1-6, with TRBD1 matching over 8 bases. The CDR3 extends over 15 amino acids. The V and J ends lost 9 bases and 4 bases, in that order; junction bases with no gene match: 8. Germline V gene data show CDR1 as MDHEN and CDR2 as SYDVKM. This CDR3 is CASSETGAYNSPLHF. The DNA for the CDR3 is TGTGCCAGTTCGGAGACAGGGGCTTATAATTCACCCCTCCACTTT. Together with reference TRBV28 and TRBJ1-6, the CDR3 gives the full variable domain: DVKVTQSSRYLVKRTGEKVFLECVQDMDHENMFWYRQDPGLGLRLIYFSYDVKMKEKGDIPEGYSVSREKKERFSLILESASTNQTSMYLCASSETGAYNSPLHFGNGTRLTVT.